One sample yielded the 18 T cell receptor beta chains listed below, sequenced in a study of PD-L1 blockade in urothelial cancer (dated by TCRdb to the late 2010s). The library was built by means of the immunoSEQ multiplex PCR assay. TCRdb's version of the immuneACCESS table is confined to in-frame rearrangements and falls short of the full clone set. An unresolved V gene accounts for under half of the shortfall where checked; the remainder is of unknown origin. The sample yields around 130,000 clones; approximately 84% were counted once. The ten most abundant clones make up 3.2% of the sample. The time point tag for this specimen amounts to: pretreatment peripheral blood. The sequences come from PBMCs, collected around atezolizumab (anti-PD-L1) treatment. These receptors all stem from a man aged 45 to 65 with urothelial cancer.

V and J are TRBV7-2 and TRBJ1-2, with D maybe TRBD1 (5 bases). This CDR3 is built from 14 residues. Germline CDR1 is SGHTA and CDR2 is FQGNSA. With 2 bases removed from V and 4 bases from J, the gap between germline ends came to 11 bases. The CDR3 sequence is CASSLLGGGYGYTF. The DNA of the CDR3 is TGTGCCAGCAGCTTATTGGGGGGGGGCTATGGCTACACCTTC.

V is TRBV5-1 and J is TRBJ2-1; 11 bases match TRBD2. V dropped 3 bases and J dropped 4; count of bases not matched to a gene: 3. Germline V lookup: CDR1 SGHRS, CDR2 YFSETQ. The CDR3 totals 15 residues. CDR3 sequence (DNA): TGCGCCAGCAGCTCCGGGACTAGCGGTTACAATGAGCAGTTCTTC. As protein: CASSSGTSGYNEQFF.

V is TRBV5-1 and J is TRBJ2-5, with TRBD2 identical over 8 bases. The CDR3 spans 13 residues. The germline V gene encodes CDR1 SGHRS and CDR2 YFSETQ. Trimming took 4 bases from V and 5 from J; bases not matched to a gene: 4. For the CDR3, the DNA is TGCGCCAGCAGCAGCGGGAGTGGGGAGACCCAGTACTTC. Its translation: CASSSGSGETQYF.

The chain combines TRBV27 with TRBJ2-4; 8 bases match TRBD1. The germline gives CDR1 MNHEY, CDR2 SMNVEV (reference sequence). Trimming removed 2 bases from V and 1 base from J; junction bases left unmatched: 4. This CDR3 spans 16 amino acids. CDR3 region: CASSLTQGVAKNIQYF. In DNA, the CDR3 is TGTGCCAGCAGTTTAACACAGGGGGTGGCCAAAAACATTCAGTACTTC.

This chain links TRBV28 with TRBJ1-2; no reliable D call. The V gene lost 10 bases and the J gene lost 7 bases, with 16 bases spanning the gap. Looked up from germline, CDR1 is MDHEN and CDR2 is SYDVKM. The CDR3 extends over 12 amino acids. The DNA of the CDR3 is TGTGCCATCCTAGGTTCGGGAAGTGGCTACACCTTC. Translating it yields CAILGSGSGYTF.

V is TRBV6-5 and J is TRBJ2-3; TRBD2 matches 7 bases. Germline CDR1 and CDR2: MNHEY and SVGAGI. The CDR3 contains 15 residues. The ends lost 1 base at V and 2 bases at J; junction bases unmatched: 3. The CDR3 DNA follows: TGTGCCAGCAGTTACTTCGGGACTAACACAGATACGCAGTATTTT. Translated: CASSYFGTNTDTQYF.

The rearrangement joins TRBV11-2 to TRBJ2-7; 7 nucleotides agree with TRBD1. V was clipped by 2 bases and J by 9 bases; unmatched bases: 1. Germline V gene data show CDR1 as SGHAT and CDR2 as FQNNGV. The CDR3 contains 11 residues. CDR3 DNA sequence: TGTGCCAGCAGCTTAAGGACAGGGCAGTACTTC. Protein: CASSLRTGQYF.

The CDR3 here is CASSLSSRSYEQYF. For the CDR3, the DNA is TGTGCCAGCTCCCTTAGTTCACGGTCCTACGAGCAGTACTTC. The rearrangement uses TRBV27 and TRBJ2-7, with D uncertain. Per germline, CDR1 MNHEY and CDR2 SMNVEV (reference sequence). The CDR3 runs 14 residues. The ends were cut back, 8 bases at V and 1 base at J, with 15 bases in the middle.

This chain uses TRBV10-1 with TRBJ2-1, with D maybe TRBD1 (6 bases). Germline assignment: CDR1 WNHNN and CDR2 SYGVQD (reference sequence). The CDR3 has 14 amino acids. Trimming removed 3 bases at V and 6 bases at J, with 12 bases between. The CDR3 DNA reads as TGCGCCAGCAGTGAAGGGGGTTTATTCAATGAGCAGTTCTTC. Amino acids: CASSEGGLFNEQFF.

CDR3 nucleotides: TGTGCCAGCTCACCGCTAGCGGGAGAGTACAATGAGCAGTTCTTC. Translation gives CASSPLAGEYNEQFF. The J gene is TRBJ2-1, the V gene TRBV18, with TRBD2 matching 10 bases. CDR3 length equals 15 residues. Germline assignment: CDR1 KGHSH and CDR2 LQKENI. The trim removed 3 bases at V and 4 bases at J, leaving 3 bases unmatched.

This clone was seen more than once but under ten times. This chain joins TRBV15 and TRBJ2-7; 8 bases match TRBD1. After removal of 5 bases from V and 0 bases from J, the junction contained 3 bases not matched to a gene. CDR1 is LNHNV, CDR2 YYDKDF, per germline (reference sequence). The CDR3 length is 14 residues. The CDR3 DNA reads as TGTGCCACCAGCCGGGACAGGAGCTCCTACGAGCAGTACTTC. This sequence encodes CATSRDRSSYEQYF.

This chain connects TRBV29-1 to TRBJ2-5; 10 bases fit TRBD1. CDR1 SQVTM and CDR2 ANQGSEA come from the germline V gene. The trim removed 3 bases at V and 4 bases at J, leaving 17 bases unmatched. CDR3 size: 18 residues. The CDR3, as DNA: TGCAGCGTTGATCCTAGGGGTATTGGGACAGGGGTTGCAGAGACCCAGTACTTC. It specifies CSVDPRGIGTGVAETQYF.

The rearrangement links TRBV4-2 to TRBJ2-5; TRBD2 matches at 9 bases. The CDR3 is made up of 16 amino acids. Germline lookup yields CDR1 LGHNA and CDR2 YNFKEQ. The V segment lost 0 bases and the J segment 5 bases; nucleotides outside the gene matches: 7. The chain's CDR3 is CASSQDGVAGVETQYF. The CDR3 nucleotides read TGTGCCAGCAGCCAAGATGGGGTAGCGGGAGTGGAGACCCAGTACTTC.

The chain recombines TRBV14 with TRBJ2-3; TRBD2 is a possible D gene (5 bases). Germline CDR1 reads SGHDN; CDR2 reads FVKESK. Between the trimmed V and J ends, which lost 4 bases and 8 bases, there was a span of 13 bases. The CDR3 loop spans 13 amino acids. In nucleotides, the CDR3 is TGTGCCAGCAGCCCTTTCCTGGGGAGTACGCAGTATTTT. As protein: CASSPFLGSTQYF. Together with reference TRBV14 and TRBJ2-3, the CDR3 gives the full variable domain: EAGVTQFPSHSVIEKGQTVTLRCDPISGHDNLYWYRRVMGKEIKFLLHFVKESKQDESGMPNNRFLAERTGGTYSTLKVQPAELEDSGVYFCASSPFLGSTQYFGPGTRLTVL.

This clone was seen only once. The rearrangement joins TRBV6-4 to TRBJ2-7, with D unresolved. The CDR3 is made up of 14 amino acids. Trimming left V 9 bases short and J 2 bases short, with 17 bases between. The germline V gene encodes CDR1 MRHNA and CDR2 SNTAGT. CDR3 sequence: CARNQVRVPYEQYF. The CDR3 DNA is TGTGCCAGGAACCAAGTCCGAGTACCCTACGAGCAGTACTTC.

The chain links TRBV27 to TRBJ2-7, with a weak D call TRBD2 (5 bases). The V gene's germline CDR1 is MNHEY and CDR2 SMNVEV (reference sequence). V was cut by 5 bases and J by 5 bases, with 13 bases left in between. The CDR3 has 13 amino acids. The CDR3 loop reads CASSPTIQNEQYF. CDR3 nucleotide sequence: TGTGCCAGCAGTCCGACTATTCAAAACGAGCAGTACTTC.

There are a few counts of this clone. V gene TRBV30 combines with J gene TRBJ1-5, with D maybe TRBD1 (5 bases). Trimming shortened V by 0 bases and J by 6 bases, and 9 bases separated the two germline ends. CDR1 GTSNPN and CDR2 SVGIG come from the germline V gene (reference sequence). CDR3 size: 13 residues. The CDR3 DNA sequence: TGTGCCTGGAGTGTTGGCAGGGCTCAGCCCCAGCATTTT. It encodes CAWSVGRAQPQHF.

Written as DNA, the CDR3 is TGTGCCAGCAGCTTGGCTTTTCGGACAGACTATAATTCACCCCTCCACTTT. Translating gives CASSLAFRTDYNSPLHF. The gene calls are TRBV5-5 and TRBJ1-6; D may be TRBD1 (6 bases). V was clipped by 0 bases and J by 3 bases, with 13 bases between them. The CDR3 runs 17 residues. Per germline, CDR1 SGHKS and CDR2 YYEKEE (reference sequence).